Shown below are 26 T cell receptor beta chains from a single sample sequenced in a study of monozygotic twins with inflammatory bowel disease. TCRdb re-called the 5' RACE reads, yielding one record per CDR3 amino acid sequence without DNA. This table holds about 450,000 distinct CDR3 sequences. The source material was blood. The receptors originated from a human donor with ulcerative colitis or Crohn's disease, or a healthy co-twin of an affected twin (not recorded which).

The CDR3 loop reads CASSDLSGSEQFF. The gene calls are TRBV2 and TRBJ2-1; TCRdb lists TRBD1, though no DNA is available to test this call. Germline CDR1 is SNHLY and CDR2 is FYNNEI. The CDR3 length is 13 residues.

This sequence joins TRBV20-1 and TRBJ1-6; TCRdb selects TRBD1, and the lack of DNA leaves this call unchecked. Germline loops: CDR1 DFQATT, CDR2 SNEGSKA (reference sequence). This CDR3 is built from 15 residues. This CDR3 is CSAREQGGKQAPHHF.

The chain couples TRBV12-3 or TRBV12-4 to TRBJ1-5; the TCRdb D gene call, TRBD1, has no DNA to confirm it. The CDR3 has 15 amino acids. The CDR3 loop is CASSQGGGSNQPQHF.

The CDR3 loop is CAISSGNYEQYF. V is TRBV10-3 and J is TRBJ2-7; as DNA is missing, the TRBD1 call by TCRdb cannot be tested. Germline V gene lookup returns CDR1 ENHRY and CDR2 SYGVKD. The CDR3 has 12 residues.

The genes are TRBV2 and TRBJ1-2; TCRdb gives TRBD1 as the D gene, but with no DNA this cannot be confirmed. The CDR3 consists of 17 residues. Germline CDR1 and CDR2: SNHLY and FYNNEI. The CDR3 protein is CASFPPVRQRIIYGYTF.

The rearrangement uses TRBV29-1 and TRBJ2-7; the TCRdb D gene call, TRBD1, has no DNA to confirm it. Looked up from germline, CDR1 is SQVTM and CDR2 is ANQGSEA. CDR3 length: 18 amino acids. The CDR3 sequence is CSVGGLTGGHTFSYEQYF.

V and J are TRBV5-4 and TRBJ2-7; the D gene TCRdb calls, TRBD1, cannot be checked with no DNA. The CDR3 is 14 amino acids. The germline CDR1 and CDR2 sequences are SGHNT and YYREEE (reference sequence). CDR3 amino acids: CASSIGTSSYEQYF.

The chain is built from TRBV27 and TRBJ1-1; TCRdb lists TRBD1, though no DNA is available to test this call. The germline gives CDR1 MNHEY, CDR2 SMNVEV (reference sequence). This CDR3 contains 18 residues. CDR3 region: CASSLTGRTVSVLTEAFF.

CDR3 in amino acids: CASSLDGQGYTEAFF. The chain has TRBV13 and TRBJ1-1; lacking DNA, the TRBD1 call made by TCRdb goes unchecked. This CDR3 contains 15 residues. CDR1 is PRHDT and CDR2 is FYEKMQ in the germline V gene (reference sequence). Using reference TRBV13 and TRBJ1-1 for the parts outside the CDR3, the full variable domain is AAGVIQSPRHLIKEKRETATLKCYPIPRHDTVYWYQQGPGQDPQFLISFYEKMQSDKGSIPDRFSAQQFSDYHSELNMSSLELGDSALYFCASSLDGQGYTEAFFGQGTRLTVV.

The chain employs TRBV6-6 and TRBJ2-4. Germline V gene sequence: CDR1 MNHNY, CDR2 SVGAGI (reference sequence). The CDR3 contains 12 residues. The CDR3 region is CASREVGNIQYF.

V gene TRBV2 combines with J gene TRBJ1-2; without DNA, the TCRdb call of TRBD1 cannot be checked. The CDR3 contains 12 residues. Per germline, CDR1 SNHLY and CDR2 FYNNEI. This CDR3 reads CASLGQALGYTF.

The chain carries TRBV20-1 and TRBJ2-7; TCRdb gives TRBD1 as the D gene, but with no DNA this cannot be confirmed. Germline V gene data show CDR1 as DFQATT and CDR2 as SNEGSKA (reference sequence). This CDR3 has 13 amino acids. The chain's CDR3 is CSVTGGDTYEQYF.

The chain recombines TRBV7-3 with TRBJ2-2; the TCRdb D gene call, TRBD1, has no DNA to confirm it. Germline V gene lookup returns CDR1 SGHTA and CDR2 FQGTGA. The CDR3 spans 15 residues. CDR3 residues: CASSLNTGYTGELFF.

The V call is TRBV10-3, the J call TRBJ2-1; TCRdb returns TRBD1, unconfirmable since there is no DNA. Germline CDR1 and CDR2: ENHRY and SYGVKD. The CDR3 sequence is 14 residues long. The CDR3 reads CAIRGDGSYNEQFF.

The rearrangement uses TRBV20-1 and TRBJ2-3; the TCRdb call, TRBD2, lacks DNA for checking. The CDR3 covers 15 residues. From germline, CDR1 is DFQATT and CDR2 SNEGSKA (reference sequence). The CDR3 is CSARDLASVTDTQYF.

The chain combines TRBV7-3 with TRBJ2-1; TCRdb outputs TRBD2, but without DNA this stays unchecked. CDR3 length: 15 amino acids. Germline V lookup: CDR1 SGHTA, CDR2 FQGTGA. CDR3 in amino acids: CASSLTGLAVNEQFF.

V is TRBV7-9 and J is TRBJ1-2; TCRdb picks TRBD1, but there is no DNA to check that call. The CDR3 extends over 15 amino acids. The germline CDR1 and CDR2 sequences are SEHNR and FQNEAQ (reference sequence). The chain's CDR3 is CASELGGGSGYGYTF.

CDR3 residues: CASSSRGETQYF. V is TRBV12-3 or TRBV12-4 and J is TRBJ2-5. The CDR3 length is 12 residues.

The gene calls are TRBV5-1 and TRBJ2-5; without DNA, the TCRdb call of TRBD1 cannot be checked. The CDR3 is made up of 15 amino acids. Germline loops: CDR1 SGHRS, CDR2 YFSETQ. CDR3 protein: CASKSGGASLETQYF. Full variable domain (rest looked up from reference TRBV5-1 and TRBJ2-5): KAGVTQTPRYLIKTRGQQVTLSCSPISGHRSVSWYQQTPGQGLQFLFEYFSETQRNKGNFPGRFSGRQFSNSRSEMNVSTLELGDSALYLCASKSGGASLETQYFGPGTRLLVL.

The chain recombines TRBV12-3 or TRBV12-4 with TRBJ1-6; checking the TCRdb D call of TRBD1 is not possible without DNA. This CDR3 spans 15 amino acids. The CDR3 here is CASSPMGDYNSPLHF.

The chain combines TRBV27 with TRBJ2-7; there is no DNA to check the TCRdb D call of TRBD1. Germline values: CDR1 MNHEY, CDR2 SMNVEV (reference sequence). The CDR3 consists of 17 residues. CDR3 amino acids: CASSPNLGQGSSYEQYF.

This chain connects TRBV10-3 to TRBJ2-2. Germline V gene lookup returns CDR1 ENHRY and CDR2 SYGVKD. The CDR3 extends over 16 amino acids. CDR3 amino acids: CAISESVAVNTGELFF.

The chain has TRBV12-3 or TRBV12-4 and TRBJ2-3; with no DNA, the TCRdb D assignment of TRBD1 cannot be verified. The CDR3 is 15 amino acids. CDR3 sequence: CASSSGTGEGDTQYF.

The rearrangement uses TRBV27 and TRBJ1-5; TCRdb lists TRBD1, though no DNA is available to test this call. The CDR3 is 14 residues long. CDR1 and CDR2 from the germline V gene are MNHEY and SMNVEV (reference sequence). CDR3 loop: CARRPKGGVQPQHF.

The chain recombines TRBV4-2 with TRBJ2-7; TCRdb lists TRBD2, though no DNA is available to test this call. This CDR3 has 13 amino acids. Germline loops: CDR1 LGHNA, CDR2 YNFKEQ. The CDR3: CASSPPLAYEQYF.

The rearrangement links TRBV5-1 to TRBJ2-1; lacking DNA, the TRBD1 call made by TCRdb goes unchecked. Germline V gene sequence: CDR1 SGHRS, CDR2 YFSETQ. This CDR3 region has 15 residues. The CDR3 region is CASSMEGGARNEQFF.